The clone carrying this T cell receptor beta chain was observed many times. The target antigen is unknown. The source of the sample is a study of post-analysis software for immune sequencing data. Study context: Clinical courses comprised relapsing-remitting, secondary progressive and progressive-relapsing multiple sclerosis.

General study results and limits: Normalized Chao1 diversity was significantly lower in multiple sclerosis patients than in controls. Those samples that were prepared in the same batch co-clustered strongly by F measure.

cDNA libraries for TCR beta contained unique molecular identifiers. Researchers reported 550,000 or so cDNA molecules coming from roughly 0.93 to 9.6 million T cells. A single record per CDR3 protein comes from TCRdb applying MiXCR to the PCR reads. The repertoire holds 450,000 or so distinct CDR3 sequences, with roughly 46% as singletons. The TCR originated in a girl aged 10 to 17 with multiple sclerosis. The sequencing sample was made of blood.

CDR3 in DNA: TGCAGCGTCCGACAGGGACAAGATTCCTACGAGCAGTACTTC. Protein: CSVRQGQDSYEQYF. The chain uses TRBV29-1 and TRBJ2-7; 7 bases line up with TRBD1. Germline loops: CDR1 SQVTM, CDR2 ANQGSEA. The CDR3 has 14 amino acids. V was pared by 6 bases and J by 1 base, with 9 bases of the junction left unmatched.